Only a few counts were recorded for the clone carrying this T cell receptor beta chain. This sample is drawn from a study of blood T cell repertoires in COVID-19. This CDR3 comprises 16 residues. The germline V gene has CDR1 MDHEN and CDR2 SYDVKM. J gave up 0 bases and V 6 bases, and 5 bases lay outside the gene matches. Only in-frame clones appear in the TCRdb table, and some are missing; sequencing was by immunoSEQ multiplex PCR. Here the sample spans 200,000 to 300,000 clones, roughly four fifths being singletons. This receptor was obtained from a woman in her 70s with acute or convalescent COVID-19. Sequences were obtained from peripheral blood. The chain joins TRBV28 to TRBJ1-3; 10 bases line up with TRBD1. In DNA form, the CDR3 reads TGTGCCAGCAGGTTCCGGGACAGGGGCTCTGGAAACACCATATATTTT. Amino acids: CASRFRDRGSGNTIYF.